The text below deals with one T cell receptor (beta chain). TCRdb's table, derived via immunoSEQ multiplex PCR, lists solely in-frame clones and lacks some. The table shows around 230,000 clones, with 85% to 90% occurring only once. CDR3 length: 13 amino acids. Germline V gene lookup returns CDR1 MDHEN and CDR2 SYDVKM. Trimming pared 3 bases from V and 2 bases from J, leaving 7 bases between. The sample belongs to a study of blood T cell repertoires in COVID-19. Turning to the study itself: The United States, Italy and Spain were the sources of the acute and convalescent COVID-19 samples.

This chain uses TRBV28 with TRBJ1-2, with no clear D. The sequenced sample consisted of peripheral blood. The receptor comes from a man aged 50 or older with COVID-19, enrolled during active disease. CDR3 sequence: CASSFDSNYGYTF. The CDR3 coding sequence is TGTGCCAGCAGTTTTGACTCCAACTATGGCTACACCTTC.